This T cell receptor (beta chain) appears in the sequencing data of a study of blood T cells in healthy people across ages. Aged about 6 to 100, donors were systemically healthy Caucasians from Russia. CDR1 and CDR2 (germline): SGHRS, YFSETQ. The CDR3 covers 15 residues. The V gene end was trimmed by 7 bases and the J gene end by 2 bases; junction bases not matched to a gene: 9. Primed by a sample-barcoded 5' primer and a J-beta primer mix, a second PCR proceeded for roughly 7 to 12 cycles. TCRdb processed the 5' RACE reads anew with MiXCR; each CDR3 protein has one entry. This repertoire shows some 1.5 million distinct CDR3 sequences, roughly 27% found once; its top ten account for 7.7%.

The receptor's source is a woman aged 25 to 39 in good health. V usage is TRBV5-1 and J usage is TRBJ2-1; TRBD2 aligns across 7 bases. Sequenced sample: blood. CDR3 DNA sequence: TGCGCCAGCTCGGCGGGGGTCCCCACCTACAATGAGCAGTTCTTC. Residues: CASSAGVPTYNEQFF.